The 18 T cell receptor beta chains reported below all come from one sample, sequenced in a study of siplizumab effects on memory and regulatory T cells. Method: immunoSEQ multiplex PCR; TCRdb's copy keeps in-frame clones and lacks some. The table lists fewer than 100,000 clones, approximately 95% of them singletons. Sample: CD8+ T cells sorted from blood. The receptors shown here come from a human donor in good health.

This clone appeared a single time. V and J are TRBV23-1 and TRBJ2-5; the D is unclear. TRBV23-1 is an open reading frame whose function is uncertain. Trimming took off 0 bases at V and 4 bases at J, with 15 bases between the two ends. The CDR3 has 16 residues. The CDR3 region has the DNA TGCGCCAGCAGTCAATCCAATTGTGTTTTTGGAGAGACCCAGTACTTC. This codes for CASSQSNCVFGETQYF.

This chain joins TRBV5-1 and TRBJ2-5; 7 bases are a match to TRBD2. Gene TRBJ2-7 matches the end of the DNA better, so the J call may be wrong. The germline V gene has CDR1 SGHRS and CDR2 YFSETQ. This CDR3 is 14 amino acids long. Here the CDR3 DNA reads TGCGCCAGCAGCGTTTGGGGTGCGGGAGCCGAGCAGTACTTC. Protein sequence: CASSVWGAGAEQYF.

J is TRBJ2-7 and V is TRBV30; TRBD2 aligns across 9 bases. Germline-derived CDR1 and CDR2 are GTSNPN and SVGIG (reference sequence). The CDR3 spans 14 residues. V dropped 2 bases and J dropped 2; count of bases not matched to a gene: 4. The CDR3 bases are TGTGCCTGGAGTCCTAGCGGGACCACCTACGAGCAGTACTTC. Translated, it gives CAWSPSGTTYEQYF.

The chain uses TRBV9 and TRBJ1-4; a possible D gene is TRBD1 (5 bases). From germline, CDR1 is SGDLS and CDR2 YYNGEE. The ends were cut back, 4 bases at V and 13 bases at J, with 20 bases in the middle. The CDR3 is 14 amino acids. The CDR3 DNA follows: TGTGCCAGCAGCCCAATTGGAACCCGGGACGGACTGTTTTTT. It yields the protein CASSPIGTRDGLFF.

This sequence joins TRBV7-9 and TRBJ1-5, with TRBD1 matching over 7 bases. This CDR3 contains 13 residues. The germline V gene encodes CDR1 SEHNR and CDR2 FQNEAQ (reference sequence). The ends lost 7 bases at V and 5 bases at J; junction bases unmatched: 5. The CDR3 region is CASNDREDQPQHF. The CDR3 DNA sequence: TGTGCCAGCAACGACAGGGAGGATCAGCCCCAGCATTTT.

The chain combines TRBV7-9 with TRBJ1-2; 7 bases are a match to TRBD1. The CDR3 is made up of 16 amino acids. Per germline, CDR1 SEHNR and CDR2 FQNEAQ (reference sequence). Losses at the gene ends were 1 base for V and 4 bases for J; bases not matched to a gene: 9. The CDR3, as DNA: TGTGCCAGCAGCTTAGTAGGAGGGGGCCAGTCCTATGGCTACACCTTC. Encoded protein: CASSLVGGGQSYGYTF.

This chain uses TRBV5-4 with TRBJ2-5, with 10 bases aligning to TRBD2. This CDR3 has 18 amino acids. J was trimmed by 4 bases and V by 0 bases; bases with no gene match: 12. CDR1 and CDR2 from the germline V gene are SGHNT and YYREEE (reference sequence). DNA of the CDR3: TGTGCCAGCAGCTTGGCGCCTAGCGGGAGTCTACGGCGAGAGACCCAGTACTTC. Protein product: CASSLAPSGSLRRETQYF.

The V gene is TRBV19, the J gene TRBJ2-1, with 15 bases identical to TRBD2. Trimming took 1 base from V and 7 from J; bases not matched to a gene: 2. The CDR3 loop spans 16 amino acids. Looked up from germline, CDR1 is LNHDA and CDR2 is SQIVND (reference sequence). CDR3 sequence reads: CASSIGGTSGRNEQFF. In nucleotides, the CDR3 is TGTGCCAGTAGTATAGGTGGGACTAGCGGGAGGAATGAGCAGTTCTTC. Full variable domain (outside the CDR3, taken from reference TRBV19 and TRBJ2-1): DGGITQSPKYLFRKEGQNVTLSCEQNLNHDAMYWYRQDPGQGLRLIYYSQIVNDFQKGDIAEGYSVSREKKESFPLTVTSAQKNPTAFYLCASSIGGTSGRNEQFFGPGTRLTVL.

This chain uses TRBV4-1 with TRBJ2-7; unclear D gene. Germline CDR1 is MGHRA and CDR2 is YSYEKL. This CDR3 spans 16 amino acids. V shed 1 base and J shed 4 bases, with 17 bases lying between them. The CDR3 region has the DNA TGCGCCAGCAGCCAAGTTCGGTTTACATGGAAATACGAGCAGTACTTC. This encodes CASSQVRFTWKYEQYF.

The chain links TRBV25-1 to TRBJ2-1; the match to TRBD2 covers 9 bases. This CDR3 spans 15 amino acids. From germline, CDR1 is MGHDK and CDR2 SYGVNS. V was pared by 6 bases and J by 5 bases, with 8 bases of the junction left unmatched. CDR3 amino acids: CASSGWREGDNEQFF. The CDR3 DNA reads TGTGCCAGCAGCGGGTGGCGGGAGGGGGACAATGAGCAGTTCTTC.

This chain uses TRBV9 with TRBJ1-1; 7 bases are a match to TRBD1. The V gene end was trimmed by 5 bases and the J gene end by 4 bases; junction bases not matched to a gene: 5. The CDR3 is 13 amino acids. The germline V gene has CDR1 SGDLS and CDR2 YYNGEE. As DNA, the CDR3 is TGTGCCAGCAGTCAAGGGGGCTTCACTGAAGCTTTCTTT. Translation: CASSQGGFTEAFF.

The genes are TRBV5-6 and TRBJ2-5; possibly TRBD1 for D (6 bases). V was trimmed by 4 bases and J by 5 bases, leaving 24 bases between them. CDR3 length equals 17 residues. Germline CDR1 and CDR2: SGHDT and YYEEEE. CDR3 nucleotides: TGTGCCAGCAGCCCAATACTCGACAGGATAGGAGACGAGACCCAGTACTTC. It specifies CASSPILDRIGDETQYF.

Concerning this clone: The identical CDR3 is also encoded by other nucleotide sequences in the sample. This rearrangement joins TRBV19 to TRBJ2-7; D not resolved. Trimming removed 8 bases at V and 3 bases at J, with 8 bases between. The CDR3 length is 11 residues. Germline CDR1 is LNHDA and CDR2 is SQIVND (reference sequence). CDR3 DNA sequence: TGTGCCAGTTCTATTGGCTACGAGCAGTACTTC. This translates into CASSIGYEQYF.

This chain uses TRBV19 with TRBJ1-5; D is possibly TRBD1 (6 bases). The germline V gene encodes CDR1 LNHDA and CDR2 SQIVND (reference sequence). This CDR3 is built from 16 residues. V lost 5 bases and J 7 bases, leaving 21 bases between the germline ends. The CDR3 DNA sequence: TGTGCCAGTAGTTCCAAACAAAACAGGGATTCACAGCCCCAGCATTTT. Encoded protein: CASSSKQNRDSQPQHF.

This rearrangement joins TRBV5-1 to TRBJ2-5, with D uncertain. Germline CDR1 and CDR2: SGHRS and YFSETQ. The V and J ends lost 0 bases and 4 bases respectively, with 4 bases between them. The CDR3 is 12 residues long. The CDR3: CASSLAGETQYF. The DNA for the CDR3 is TGCGCCAGCAGCTTGGCAGGAGAGACCCAGTACTTC.

V gene TRBV19 combines with J gene TRBJ1-2, with 7 bases aligning to TRBD1. Looked up from germline, CDR1 is LNHDA and CDR2 is SQIVND (reference sequence). The CDR3 contains 13 residues. With 8 bases clipped from V and 0 bases from J, the junction kept 3 bases outside the gene matches. This CDR3 is CASGRGTNYGYTF. In DNA, the CDR3 is TGTGCCAGTGGCAGGGGGACTAACTATGGCTACACCTTC.

The chain combines TRBV28 with TRBJ2-1, with TRBD2 matching 14 bases. This CDR3 is built from 18 residues. Germline lookup yields CDR1 MDHEN and CDR2 SYDVKM. The J segment lost 3 bases and the V segment lost 5 bases, leaving 9 bases of the junction unmatched. CDR3 DNA: TGTGCCAGCAGTACCGGGACTAGCGGGAGAGGGGTCTACAATGAGCAGTTCTTC. Translated: CASSTGTSGRGVYNEQFF.

This rearrangement joins TRBV7-6 to TRBJ1-1; weak D call: TRBD1 (6 bases). The V end was cut by 4 bases, the J end by 5 bases, with 14 bases between. The germline V gene has CDR1 SGHVS and CDR2 FNYEAQ. The CDR3 is made up of 14 amino acids. CDR3 nucleotides: TGTGCCAGCAGCTCTCAGGGGTCGGGTACTGAAGCTTTCTTT. As protein: CASSSQGSGTEAFF.